Listed below are T cell receptor beta chains from one sample, sequenced in a study of cytomegalovirus exposure and HLA in healthy donors. Clones were read by immunoSEQ multiplex PCR, and TCRdb kept only the in-frame ones, dropping some. The sample includes 85,000 to 130,000 clones, 80% to 90% of them seen just once. The specimen sequenced was PBMCs. All receptors derive from a man in his fifties or sixties in good health and CMV-seronegative. Both conserved end residues are part of each CDR3. A D gene is named only where the DNA matches it firmly. Size tells how often a clone was seen (once, few, many) or the class of an expanded clone, and some rows leave it out.

TRBJ1-1 | - | TRBD1 | TRBV7-9 | CASSRQGLNTEAFF | TGTGCCAGCAGCCGACAGGGGTTGAACACTGAAGCTTTCTTT
TRBJ1-3 | once | - | TRBV29-1 | CSVGTSSGNTIYF | TGCAGCGTTGGCACGAGCTCTGGAAACACCATATATTTT
TRBJ1-1 | - | - | TRBV5-4 | CASAKGGADTEAFF | TGTGCCAGCGCAAAGGGGGGGGCGGACACTGAAGCTTTCTTT
TRBJ1-1 | - | - | TRBV4-2 | CASTIEQENTEAFF | TGTGCCAGCACCATAGAACAGGAGAACACTGAAGCTTTCTTT
TRBJ2-1 | - | TRBD2 | TRBV4-1 | CASSDGLAGLFNEQFF | TGCGCCAGCAGCGACGGACTAGCGGGGCTGTTTAATGAGCAGTTCTTC
TRBJ2-3 | few | TRBD2 | TRBV28 | CASRNYERGYTDTQYF | TGTGCCAGCAGGAATTACGAGCGGGGCTACACAGATACGCAGTATTTT
TRBJ1-2 | - | TRBD1 | TRBV9 | CASSGGTGANGYTF | TGTGCCAGCAGCGGTGGGACAGGGGCAAATGGCTACACCTTC
TRBJ2-1 | - | - | TRBV7-9 | CASTDSTDGVSSYNEQFF | TGTGCCAGCACCGACTCCACAGACGGGGTAAGCTCCTACAATGAGCAGTTCTTC
TRBJ2-5 | - | - | TRBV7-2 | CASSLVYSFQETQYF | TGTGCCAGCAGCTTAGTCTACAGTTTCCAAGAGACCCAGTACTTC
TRBJ2-7 | - | TRBD1 | TRBV2 | CASMRDRGEQYF | TGTGCCAGCATGAGAGACAGGGGCGAGCAGTACTTC
TRBJ2-2 | - | TRBD1 | TRBV5-1 | CASSPSGTVGTGELFF | TGCGCCAGCAGCCCCTCCGGGACAGTTGGGACCGGGGAGCTGTTTTTT
TRBJ2-2 | few | TRBD2 | TRBV7-2 | CASSVNSGGAGELFF | TGTGCCAGCAGCGTAAATAGCGGGGGGGCCGGGGAGCTGTTTTTT
TRBJ1-5 | - | - | TRBV5-1 | CASSLGADQPQHF | TGCGCCAGCAGCTTGGGAGCTGATCAGCCCCAGCATTTT
TRBJ1-6 | - | TRBD1 | TRBV6-5 | CASGDRAESPLHF | TGTGCCAGCGGGGACAGGGCAGAATCACCCCTCCACTTT
TRBJ2-1 | - | TRBD1 | TRBV5-1 | CASSGQGAAEQFF | TGCGCCAGCTCCGGACAGGGGGCGGCTGAGCAGTTCTTC
TRBJ1-4 | - | - | TRBV6-1 | CASRFSDFGKLFF | TGTGCCAGCAGGTTTTCGGACTTTGGGAAACTGTTTTTT
TRBJ1-2 | - | TRBD1 | TRBV5-4 | CASSQGQLSGYTF | TGTGCCAGCAGCCAGGGACAGTTAAGTGGCTACACCTTC
TRBJ2-3 | - | TRBD2 | TRBV5-4 | CASSSGAIDTQYF | TGTGCCAGCAGTAGCGGGGCAATAGATACGCAGTATTTT
TRBJ1-4 | few | TRBD1 | TRBV10-3 | CAISQNVGQGGEKLFF | TGTGCCATCAGTCAAAACGTGGGACAGGGAGGTGAAAAACTGTTTTTT
TRBJ2-1 | - | - | TRBV11-2 | CASSPGPGQGEQFF | TGTGCCAGCAGCCCCGGACCAGGGCAGGGTGAGCAGTTCTTC
TRBJ1-2 | - | TRBD1 | TRBV29-1 | CSVRDRGPDYTF | TGCAGCGTCCGCGACAGGGGGCCTGACTACACCTTC
TRBJ2-3 | - | TRBD1 | TRBV7-9 | CASSSSDRGGTDTQYF | TGTGCCAGCAGCTCCTCTGACAGGGGGGGCACAGATACGCAGTATTTT
TRBJ1-5 | - | - | TRBV25-1 | CASSGVGGNQPQHF | TGTGCCAGCAGTGGGGTTGGGGGCAATCAGCCCCAACATTTT
TRBJ2-5 | - | - | TRBV28 | CASSWVGGQETQYF | TGTGCCAGCAGTTGGGTAGGAGGTCAAGAGACCCAGTACTTC
TRBJ2-5 | few | TRBD2 | TRBV10-2 | CASSESGSGGAETQYF | TGCGCCAGCAGTGAGTCGGGTAGCGGGGGGGCGGAGACCCAGTACTTC
TRBJ1-4 | - | - | TRBV18 | CASSPENREGEKLFF | TGTGCCAGCTCACCGGAGAACAGGGAAGGAGAAAAACTGTTTTTT
TRBJ2-5 | - | - | TRBV14 | CASSPLRGRQETQYF | TGTGCCAGCAGCCCCCTGCGGGGACGCCAAGAGACCCAGTACTTC
TRBJ2-1 | - | TRBD2 | TRBV6-1 | CASSERRGGINEQFF | TGTGCCAGCAGTGAACGGCGGGGGGGTATAAATGAGCAGTTCTTC
TRBJ2-5 | - | - | TRBV19 | CASSEAQETQYF | TGTGCCAGTAGCGAAGCTCAAGAGACCCAGTACTTC
TRBJ2-1 | once | TRBD2 | TRBV19 | CASSIVTGGLGEQFF | TGTGCCAGTAGTATTGTAACGGGGGGGCTGGGGGAGCAGTTCTTC
TRBJ2-5 | - | - | TRBV7-8 | CASSSYQETQYF | TGTGCCAGCAGCTCATACCAAGAGACCCAGTACTTC
TRBJ2-1 | - | TRBD1 | TRBV5-1 | CASSSDRGNEQFF | TGCGCCAGCAGCTCGGACAGGGGGAATGAGCAGTTCTTC
TRBJ1-4 | - | TRBD1 | TRBV6-1 | CASSFGQVGEKLFF | TGTGCCAGCAGTTTTGGACAGGTCGGGGAAAAACTGTTTTTT
TRBJ1-3 | - | - | TRBV15 | CATSRGVRPGNTIYF | TGTGCCACCAGCAGAGGTGTGCGCCCTGGAAACACCATATATTTT
TRBJ1-3 | few | - | TRBV11-2 | CASTQPGAGNTIYF | TGTGCCAGCACCCAGCCAGGGGCCGGAAACACCATATATTTT
TRBJ1-2 | - | - | TRBV19 | CASSMRSSWDTHYGYTF | TGTGCCAGTAGTATGAGGTCGAGCTGGGACACCCACTATGGCTACACCTTC
TRBJ2-1 | - | TRBD1 | TRBV5-3 | CARSLTLRRDSQIPLSNEQFF | TGTGCCAGAAGCTTGACACTACGCCGGGACAGCCAAATCCCCCTATCAAATGAGCAGTTCTTC
TRBJ2-3 | once | - | TRBV13 | CATSTDTQYF | TGTGCCACCTCCACAGATACGCAGTATTTT
TRBJ1-4 | once | - | TRBV7-9 | CASSPGQANEKLFF | TGTGCCAGCAGCCCAGGACAAGCTAATGAAAAACTGTTTTTT
TRBJ2-3 | once | TRBD2 | TRBV5-1 | CASSDTRLGGGADTQYF | TGCGCCAGCAGCGATACCCGACTAGGCGGGGGGGCGGATACGCAGTATTTT
TRBJ1-6 | - | TRBD1 | TRBV28 | CASSTLGQGDSSPLHF | TGTGCCAGCAGTACTCTTGGACAGGGCGATAGTTCACCCCTCCACTTT
TRBJ1-6 | - | TRBD1 | TRBV18 | CASSPTGAIRPLHF | TGTGCCAGCTCACCTACAGGGGCAATTCGACCCCTCCACTTT
TRBJ2-5 | - | - | TRBV10-1 | CASRQSETQYF | TGCGCCAGCAGACAATCGGAGACCCAGTACTTC
TRBJ2-5 | - | - | TRBV29-1 | CSVEMGRAETQYF | TGCAGCGTTGAAATGGGCAGGGCGGAGACCCAGTACTTC
TRBJ1-1 | - | - | TRBV6-5 | CASSYSATANTEAFF | TGTGCCAGTAGTTACTCAGCCACAGCGAACACTGAAGCTTTCTTT
TRBJ2-1 | - | - | TRBV10-3 | CAISDRGHASGDEQFF | TGTGCCATCAGTGATAGGGGACACGCTTCAGGAGATGAGCAGTTCTTC
TRBJ2-2 | - | TRBD2 | TRBV27 | CASLGEGRTASNTGELFF | TGTGCCAGCCTGGGGGAGGGGCGTACTGCTTCGAACACCGGGGAGCTGTTTTTT
TRBJ2-7 | few | - | TRBV5-5 | CASSLGGVAYEQYF | TGTGCCAGCAGCTTGGGGGGGGTAGCCTACGAGCAGTACTTC
TRBJ2-2 | once | - | TRBV7-6 | CASSLGGQGGTSLTGELFF | TGTGCCAGCAGCTTAGGTGGCCAAGGCGGGACTTCCCTAACCGGGGAGCTGTTTTTT
TRBJ1-2 | - | TRBD1 | TRBV19 | CASSRDRDLYGYTF | TGTGCCAGTAGCCGAGACAGGGACCTCTATGGCTACACCTTC
TRBJ2-3 | few | TRBD2 | TRBV2 | CASTGTRSGDTQYF | TGTGCCAGCACCGGGACTAGGTCCGGAGATACGCAGTATTTT
TRBJ1-5 | - | TRBD1 | TRBV28 | CASSLDRGGQPQHF | TGTGCCAGCAGTTTAGACAGGGGAGGACAGCCCCAGCATTTT
TRBJ2-7 | once | TRBD1 | TRBV5-1 | CASSSGQGSYEQYF | TGCGCCAGCAGCTCGGGACAGGGATCCTACGAGCAGTACTTC
TRBJ1-2 | - | - | TRBV10-3 | CAISERGGTGGALRGYTF | TGTGCCATCAGTGAGAGGGGGGGAACAGGCGGTGCGTTGCGTGGCTACACCTTC
TRBJ2-1 | - | TRBD2 | TRBV7-9 | CASSSPTSGGARSYNEQFF | TGTGCCAGCAGCTCTCCGACTAGCGGGGGGGCCCGTTCTTACAATGAGCAGTTCTTC
TRBJ1-1 | - | - | TRBV5-1 | CASSLDLEVTEAFF | TGCGCCAGCAGCTTGGATTTGGAGGTAACTGAAGCTTTCTTT
TRBJ1-3 | - | TRBD1 | TRBV6-4 | CASMGTGRPSGNTIYF | TGTGCCAGCATGGGGACAGGACGTCCCTCTGGAAACACCATATATTTT
TRBJ2-3 | once | TRBD1 | TRBV27 | CASRFRGQTDTQYF | TGTGCCAGCAGATTCAGGGGGCAGACAGATACGCAGTATTTT
TRBJ1-5 | - | - | TRBV6-1 | CASRKALEVAWPQHF | TGTGCCAGCAGGAAGGCCCTGGAAGTAGCCTGGCCCCAGCATTTT